A single sample gave rise to the 2 T cell receptor beta chains below, sequenced in a study of spatial heterogeneity in lung cancer. Noted time point: sample taken at primary tumor resection. No antigens are known for them. From the 5' RACE reads, TCRdb called clonotypes with MiXCR, one entry per CDR3 protein. Among approximately 94,000 distinct CDR3 sequences, about 4.6% were seen once, and the ten largest hold 21%. Study-wide results and limits: Tumors with more nonsynonymous mutations had more expanded intratumoral alpha and beta TCRs.

The sequencing used lung tumor tissue, collected at surgery. Receptors were obtained from a male donor with early-stage non-small cell lung cancer.

Many counts were recorded for this clonotype. The chain recombines TRBV28 with TRBJ1-5; D gene unclear. CDR1 is MDHEN and CDR2 is SYDVKM in the germline V gene. The CDR3 runs 16 residues. V dropped 7 bases and J dropped 0 bases, with 16 bases sitting between them. The CDR3 spells CASTHLWGYSNQPQHF. The DNA of the CDR3 is TGTGCCAGCACGCACCTTTGGGGATATAGCAATCAGCCCCAGCATTTT.

This clonotype was observed at least ten times. The J gene is TRBJ2-1, the V gene TRBV12-3 or TRBV12-4; D unclear. V lost 8 bases and J lost 0, with 14 bases in between. This CDR3 is 15 amino acids long. The CDR3 protein is CASRRAQSSYNEQFF. CDR3 bases: TGTGCCAGCCGCCGGGCGCAGAGCTCCTACAATGAGCAGTTCTTC.